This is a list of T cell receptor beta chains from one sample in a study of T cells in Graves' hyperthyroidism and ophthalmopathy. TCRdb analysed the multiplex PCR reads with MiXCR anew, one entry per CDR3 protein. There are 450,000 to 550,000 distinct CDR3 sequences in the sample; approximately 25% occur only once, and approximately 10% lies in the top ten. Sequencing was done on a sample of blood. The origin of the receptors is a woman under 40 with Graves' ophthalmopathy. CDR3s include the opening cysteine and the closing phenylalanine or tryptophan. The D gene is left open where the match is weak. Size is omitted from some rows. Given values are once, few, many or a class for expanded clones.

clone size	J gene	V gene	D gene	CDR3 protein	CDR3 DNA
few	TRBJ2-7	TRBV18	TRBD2	CASSTSLAGTGEQYF	TGTGCCAGCTCAACCTCTCTAGCGGGGACGGGCGAGCAGTACTTC
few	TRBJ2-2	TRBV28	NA	CASSSVSSSAGELFF	TGTGCCAGCAGTTCGGTGTCATCAAGTGCCGGGGAGCTGTTTTTT
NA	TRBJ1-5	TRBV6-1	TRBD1	CASRPDTGEDNQPQHF	TGTGCCAGCAGGCCCGACACAGGGGAGGACAATCAGCCCCAGCATTTT
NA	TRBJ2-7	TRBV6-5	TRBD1	CASSSIGQAHEQYF	TGTGCCAGCAGTTCGATCGGACAGGCCCACGAGCAGTACTTC
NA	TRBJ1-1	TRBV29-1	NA	CSVEDHGDLKGTEAFF	TGCAGCGTTGAAGATCACGGGGACTTAAAGGGGACTGAAGCTTTCTTT
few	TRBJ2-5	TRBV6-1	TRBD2	CASSPNGGGIGETQYF	TGTGCCAGCAGCCCGAACGGCGGGGGGATTGGAGAGACCCAGTACTTC
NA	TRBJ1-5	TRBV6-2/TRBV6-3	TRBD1	CATGQDNQPQHF	TGTGCCACGGGACAGGACAATCAACCCCAGCATTTT
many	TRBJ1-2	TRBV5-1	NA	CASSLVANNYGYTF	TGCGCCAGCAGCTTGGTGGCCAACAACTATGGCTACACCTTC
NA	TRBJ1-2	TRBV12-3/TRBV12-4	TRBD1	CASSPQTGRYGYTF	TGTGCCAGCAGTCCCCAGACAGGGAGGTATGGCTACACCTTC
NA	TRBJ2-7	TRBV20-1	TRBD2	CSARLAGLADYEQYF	TGCAGTGCTAGGTTGGCGGGACTAGCGGACTACGAGCAGTACTTC
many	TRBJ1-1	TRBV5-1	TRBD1	CASLRTGGAEEAFF	TGCGCCAGCCTCCGAACAGGGGGCGCTGAAGAAGCTTTCTTT
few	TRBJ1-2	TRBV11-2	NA	CASSSGRTNYGYTF	TGTGCCAGCAGCTCGGGACGGACGAACTATGGCTACACCTTC
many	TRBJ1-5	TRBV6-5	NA	CASSPRVRQPQHF	TGTGCCAGCAGCCCCAGGGTCAGGCAGCCCCAGCATTTT
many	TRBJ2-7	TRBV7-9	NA	CASSLSVGRQGGYEQYF	TGTGCCAGCAGCTTATCGGTGGGGCGACAGGGAGGCTACGAGCAGTACTTC
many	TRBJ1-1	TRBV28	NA	CASSVTGTNTEAFF	TGTGCCAGCAGTGTGACAGGTACAAACACTGAAGCTTTCTTT
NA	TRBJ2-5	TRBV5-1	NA	CASSPGSVRETQYF	TGCGCCAGCAGCCCCGGGTCCGTCAGGGAGACCCAGTACTTC
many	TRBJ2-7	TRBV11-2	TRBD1	CASSLGQGAVGYEQYF	TGTGCCAGCAGCTTAGGTCAGGGGGCTGTAGGGTACGAGCAGTACTTC
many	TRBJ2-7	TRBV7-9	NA	CASSDGTFYEQYF	TGTGCCAGCAGCGATGGGACTTTTTACGAGCAGTACTTC
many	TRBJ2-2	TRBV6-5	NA	CASSFDGYGELFF	TGTGCCAGCAGTTTCGACGGGTACGGGGAGCTGTTTTTT
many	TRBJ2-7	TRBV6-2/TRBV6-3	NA	CASSYETVDEQYF	TGTGCCAGCAGTTACGAGACGGTGGACGAGCAGTACTTC
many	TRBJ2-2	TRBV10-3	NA	CAISELRGNTGELFF	TGTGCCATCAGTGAGTTGAGGGGAAACACCGGGGAGCTGTTTTTT
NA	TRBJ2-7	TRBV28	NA	CASIPSRGLSCEQYF	TGTGCCAGCATCCCCTCCCGGGGTCTCTCCTGCGAGCAGTACTTC
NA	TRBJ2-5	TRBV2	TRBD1	CANSTNRGLETLYF	TGTGCCAACAGTACAAACAGGGGGCTAGAGACCCTGTACTTC
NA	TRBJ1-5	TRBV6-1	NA	CASSPQRNQPQHF	TGTGCCAGCAGTCCTCAACGCAATCAGCCCCAGCATTTT
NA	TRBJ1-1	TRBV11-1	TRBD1	CASSPGSGGYDTEAFF	TGTGCCAGCAGCCCCGGATCAGGGGGCTACGACACTGAAGCTTTCTTT
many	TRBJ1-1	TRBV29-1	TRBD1	CSVHGQGGVEAFF	TGCAGCGTACACGGACAGGGTGGGGTTGAAGCTTTCTTT
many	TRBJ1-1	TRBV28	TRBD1	CASTRGGAFF	TGTGCCAGCACCAGGGGGGGGGCTTTCTTT
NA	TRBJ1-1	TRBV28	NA	CASSPGTSNTEAFF	TGTGCCAGCAGTCCCGGGACGTCGAACACTGAAGCTTTCTTT
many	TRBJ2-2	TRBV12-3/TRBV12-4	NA	CASSIRDSTGELFF	TGTGCCAGCAGTATCCGAGACAGCACCGGGGAGCTGTTTTTT
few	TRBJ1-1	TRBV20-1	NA	CSAREPRTEAFF	TGCAGTGCGAGGGAACCGCGCACTGAAGCTTTCTTT
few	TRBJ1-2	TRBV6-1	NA	CASSDGWQINYGYTF	TGTGCCAGCAGTGATGGGTGGCAGATTAACTATGGCTACACCTTC
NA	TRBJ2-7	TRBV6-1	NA	CASTLGTLNFYEQYF	TGTGCCAGCACCCTGGGGACGCTTAACTTCTACGAGCAGTACTTC
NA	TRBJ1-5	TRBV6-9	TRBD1	CASSYPGRDRVNQPQHF	TGTGCCAGCAGTTATCCTGGCCGGGACAGGGTAAATCAGCCCCAGCATTTT
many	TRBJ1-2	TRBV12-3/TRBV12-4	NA	CASSLKTDSRYTF	TGTGCCAGCAGTCTTAAAACGGACAGTCGCTACACCTTC
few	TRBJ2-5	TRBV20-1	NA	CSATTGRETQYF	TGCAGTGCTACTACAGGGCGGGAGACCCAGTACTTC
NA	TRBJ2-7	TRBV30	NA	CAWSPLNSQPYEQYF	TGTGCCTGGAGCCCCCTCAACAGCCAACCTTACGAGCAGTACTTC
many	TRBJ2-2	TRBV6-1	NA	CASSELTGNTGELFF	TGTGCCAGCAGTGAGCTGACAGGAAACACCGGGGAGCTGTTTTTT
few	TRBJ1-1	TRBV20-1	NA	CSARQGGVDTEAFF	TGCAGTGCTAGACAGGGCGGCGTGGACACTGAAGCTTTCTTT
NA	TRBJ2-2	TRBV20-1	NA	CSANTGMGTGELFF	TGCAGTGCTAATACAGGGATGGGTACCGGGGAGCTGTTTTTT
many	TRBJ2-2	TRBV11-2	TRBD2	CASSLELAAGELFF	TGTGCCAGCAGCTTAGAACTAGCGGCCGGGGAGCTGTTTTTT
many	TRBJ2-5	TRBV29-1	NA	CSVVGETQYF	TGCAGCGTTGTCGGGGAGACCCAGTACTTC
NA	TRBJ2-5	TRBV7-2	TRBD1	CASSYRQGQETQYF	TGTGCCAGCAGCTACCGACAGGGGCAAGAGACCCAGTACTTC
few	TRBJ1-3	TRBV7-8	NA	CASSSWQSDGNTIYF	TGTGCCAGCAGCTCCTGGCAGTCTGATGGAAACACCATATATTTT
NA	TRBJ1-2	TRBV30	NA	CAWNNKGGYTF	TGTGCCTGGAATAACAAGGGGGGCTACACCTTC
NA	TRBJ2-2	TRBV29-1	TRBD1	CSVTPGQGAKTGELFF	TGCAGCGTGACGCCGGGACAGGGGGCAAAGACCGGGGAGCTGTTTTTT
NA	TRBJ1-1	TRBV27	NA	CASKTGPEVYEAFF	TGTGCCAGCAAAACCGGGCCAGAAGTTTATGAAGCTTTCTTT
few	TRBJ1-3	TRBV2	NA	CASSEAEIHSGNTIYF	TGTGCCAGCAGTGAAGCAGAGATCCATTCTGGAAACACCATATATTTT
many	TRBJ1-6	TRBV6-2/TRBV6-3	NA	CASRMNSPLHF	TGTGCCAGCAGGATGAATTCACCCCTCCACTTT
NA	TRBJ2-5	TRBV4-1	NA	CASSQERGGRETQYF	TGCGCCAGCAGCCAAGAACGGGGAGGAAGGGAGACCCAGTACTTC
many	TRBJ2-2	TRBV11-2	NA	CASSPRPGWNTGELFF	TGTGCCAGCAGCCCCAGGCCAGGGTGGAACACCGGGGAGCTGTTTTTT
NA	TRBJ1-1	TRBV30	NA	CAWTWGMNTEAFF	TGTGCCTGGACGTGGGGGATGAACACTGAAGCTTTCTTT
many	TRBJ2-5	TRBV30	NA	CAWRSLATQYF	TGTGCCTGGAGGTCCTTGGCGACCCAGTACTTC
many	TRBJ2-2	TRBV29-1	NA	CSVLLDPGTGELFF	TGCAGCGTTCTACTCGACCCGGGCACCGGGGAGCTGTTTTTT
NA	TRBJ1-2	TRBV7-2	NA	CASRYGFNYGYTF	TGTGCCAGCAGATACGGGTTTAACTATGGCTACACCTTC